This note documents a single T cell receptor beta chain sequence. As yet, its antigen is unknown. Primers: 60 Vbeta forward and 13 Jbeta reverse. Libraries were prepared by immunoSEQ multiplex PCR; TCRdb keeps only in-frame clonotypes and omits some of them. The profile shows more than 100,000 clones, 66% of them singletons. The data derive from a study of cytomegalovirus exposure and HLA in healthy donors. Study-wide results and limits: Whilst most TCR sequences proved rare, a subset of public TCRs occurred across many donors.

The CDR3 is 14 residues long. Per germline, CDR1 SQVTM and CDR2 ANQGSEA. V lost 4 bases and J 4 bases, leaving 14 bases between the germline ends. The chain links TRBV29-1 to TRBJ1-5; a possible D gene is TRBD1 (5 bases). Material for sequencing was PBMCs. The receptor's source is a young man in good health and CMV-seronegative. CDR3 in DNA: TGCAGCGTTGGACTAGGGGACCCGAATCAGCCCCAGCATTTT. This sequence encodes CSVGLGDPNQPQHF.